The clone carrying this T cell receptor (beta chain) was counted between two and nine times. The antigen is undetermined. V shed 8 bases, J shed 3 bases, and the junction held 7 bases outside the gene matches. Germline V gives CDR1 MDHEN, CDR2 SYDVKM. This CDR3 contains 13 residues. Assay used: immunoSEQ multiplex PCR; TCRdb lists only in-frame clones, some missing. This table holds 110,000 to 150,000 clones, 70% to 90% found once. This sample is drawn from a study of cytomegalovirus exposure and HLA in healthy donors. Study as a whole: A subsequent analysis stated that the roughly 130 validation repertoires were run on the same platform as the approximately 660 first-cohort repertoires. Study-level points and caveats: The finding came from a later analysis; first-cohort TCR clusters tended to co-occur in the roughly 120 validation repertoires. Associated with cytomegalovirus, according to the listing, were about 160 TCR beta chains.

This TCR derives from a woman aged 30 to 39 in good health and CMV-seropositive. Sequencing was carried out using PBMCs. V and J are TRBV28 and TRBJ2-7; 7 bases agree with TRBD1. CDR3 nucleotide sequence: TGTGCCAGCCAAGACAGGGTGGTCTACGAGCAGTACTTC. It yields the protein CASQDRVVYEQYF.